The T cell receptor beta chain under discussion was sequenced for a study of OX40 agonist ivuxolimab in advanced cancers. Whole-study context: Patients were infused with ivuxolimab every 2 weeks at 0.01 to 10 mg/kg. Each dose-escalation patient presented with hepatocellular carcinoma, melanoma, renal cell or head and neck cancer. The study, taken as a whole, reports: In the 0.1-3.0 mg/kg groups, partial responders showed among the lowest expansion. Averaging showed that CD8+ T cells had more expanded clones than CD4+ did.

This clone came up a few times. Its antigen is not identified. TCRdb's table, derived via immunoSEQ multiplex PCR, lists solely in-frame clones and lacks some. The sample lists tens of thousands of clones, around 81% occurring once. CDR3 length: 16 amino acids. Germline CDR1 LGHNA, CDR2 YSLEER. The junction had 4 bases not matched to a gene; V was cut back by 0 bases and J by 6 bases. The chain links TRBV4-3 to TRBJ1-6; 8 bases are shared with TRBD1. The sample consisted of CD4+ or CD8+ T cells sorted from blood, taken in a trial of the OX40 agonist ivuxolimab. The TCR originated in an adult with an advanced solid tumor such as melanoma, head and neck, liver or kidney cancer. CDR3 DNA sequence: TGCGCCAGCAGCCAAGATAGGGGACAGGCTAATTCACCCCTCCACTTT. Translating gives CASSQDRGQANSPLHF.